The clone carrying this T cell receptor beta chain is deemed medium-sized. TCRdb re-derived calls from the reads in MiXCR, one entry per CDR3 protein. The table has just under 6,000 distinct CDR3 sequences, approximately 10% seen once. The length of the CDR3 is 13 residues. Germline V gene lookup returns CDR1 MNHEY and CDR2 SVGAGI. Deletions cut 6 bases from V and 3 bases from J, with 11 bases between. The receptor comes from a human donor with rheumatoid arthritis. The chain recombines TRBV6-5 with TRBJ1-1; D is undetermined. Sequenced material: CD4+ T cells from synovial fluid. The CDR3 reads CASRRGFDTEAFF. CDR3 nucleotides: TGTGCCAGCAGGCGGGGTTTCGACACTGAAGCTTTCTTT.